The rows below give T cell receptor beta chains drawn from one sample of a study of tumor-infiltrating lymphocytes in primary liver carcinoma. TCRdb re-called the multiplex PCR reads through MiXCR, storing one row per CDR3 protein. This table holds about 44,000 distinct CDR3 sequences, roughly 77% found once. Sequencing was done on a sample of tumor-adjacent normal liver tissue. The receptor set was obtained from a woman aged 25 to 39 with primary liver carcinoma and hepatitis B virus infection. Both conserved end residues are part of each CDR3. Fields, in order: clone size, D gene, V gene, CDR3 length, J gene, CDR3 DNA, CDR3 protein. The D gene is left open where the match is weak. Expanded clones are given a class, and other clones once, few, many or no size at all.

-	-	TRBV6-1	16	TRBJ2-5	TGTTCCAGCAGCCGACAGGGCTCGGAGGGACAAGAGACCGAGTACTTC	CSSSRQGSEGQETEYF
many	-	TRBV30	14	TRBJ2-7	TGTGCCTGGAATGGGGGGACAGCAAACTACGAGCAGTACTTC	CAWNGGTANYEQYF
once	-	TRBV11-1	15	TRBJ1-2	TGTGCCAGGAGACCTCCGATCGGGACGTCCTATGGCTACACCTTC	CARRPPIGTSYGYTF
-	-	TRBV5-4	15	TRBJ2-1	TGTGCCAGCAGCCTCATAGGGTTGGGGAACAATGAGCAGTTCTTC	CASSLIGLGNNEQFF
-	-	TRBV11-2	16	TRBJ2-3	TGTGCCTGCAGCCCGATGGAGACGTCGAACACAGATACGCAGTATTTT	CACSPMETSNTDTQYF
-	-	TRBV11-2	16	TRBJ2-5	TGCGCCAGCAGCACAAGAACGGGGGGCGCGAAAGTGACCCAGTACTTC	CASSTRTGGAKVTQYF
-	-	TRBV6-6	15	TRBJ1-1	TGTGCCAGCAGTTACGGCCCGGATGGGGGCACTGAAGCTTTCTTT	CASSYGPDGGTEAFF
-	-	TRBV11-2	13	TRBJ1-2	TGTGCCAACAGCATTGGACAGTCCTACGGCTACGCCTTC	CANSIGQSYGYAF
-	-	TRBV6-4	15	TRBJ2-2	TGTGCCAGCAGTGACTCTAGCAGGAACACCGGGGAGCTATTTTTT	CASSDSSRNTGELFF
-	-	TRBV29-1	13	TRBJ1-2	TGCAGCGCACTCCCTTGTTCCGACTATGGCTACACCTTC	CSALPCSDYGYTF
-	TRBD1	TRBV6-2/TRBV6-3	14	TRBJ2-7	TGTGCCTGCAGTTACGGGACAGATTCTTACGAGCAGCACTTC	CACSYGTDSYEQHF
-	TRBD1	TRBV6-5	15	TRBJ1-6	TGTGTCAGTAGTTTCCGCCGGGACAGGGGTTCACCCCTCCACTTT	CVSSFRRDRGSPLHF
-	-	TRBV6-5	13	TRBJ2-3	TGTGACAGCATTTACTCGGGGTGGGATAGGCAGTATTTT	CDSIYSGWDRQYF
-	-	TRBV14	13	TRBJ2-7	TGTGCCAGCAGCCACGTTGGGGGCGGAGAGCAATACTTC	CASSHVGGGEQYF
once	-	TRBV30	16	TRBJ2-1	TGTGCCTGGAGTGTGAGAACAGGCGTCTCCTACAATGAGCAGTTATTC	CAWSVRTGVSYNEQLF
-	-	TRBV4-1	18	TRBJ2-3	TGCGCCAGCAGCCGTATCCTCGTAGCGGAAAGAGGCACAGATACGCACTATTTT	CASSRILVAERGTDTHYF